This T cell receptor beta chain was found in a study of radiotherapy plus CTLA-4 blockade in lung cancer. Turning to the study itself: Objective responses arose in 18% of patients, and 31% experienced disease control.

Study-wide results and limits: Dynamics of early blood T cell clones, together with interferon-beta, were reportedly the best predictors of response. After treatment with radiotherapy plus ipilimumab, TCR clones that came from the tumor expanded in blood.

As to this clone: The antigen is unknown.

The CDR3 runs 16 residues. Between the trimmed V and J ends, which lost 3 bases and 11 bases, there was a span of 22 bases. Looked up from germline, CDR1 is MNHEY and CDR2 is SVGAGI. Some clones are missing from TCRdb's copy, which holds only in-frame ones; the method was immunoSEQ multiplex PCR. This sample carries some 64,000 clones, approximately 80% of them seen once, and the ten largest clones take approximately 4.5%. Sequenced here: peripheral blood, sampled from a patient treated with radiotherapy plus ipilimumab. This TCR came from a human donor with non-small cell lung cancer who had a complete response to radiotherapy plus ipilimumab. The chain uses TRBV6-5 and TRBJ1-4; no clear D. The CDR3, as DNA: TGTGCCAGCAGTTATTCCAGGACTGAGGGCCAACGGAAACTGTTTTTT. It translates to CASSYSRTEGQRKLFF.